This T cell receptor beta chain originates from a study of blood T cell repertoires in COVID-19. Clones were read by immunoSEQ multiplex PCR, and TCRdb kept only the in-frame ones, dropping some. This sample has 350,000 to 550,000 clones, with 80% to 90% found just once. Trimming shortened V by 0 bases and J by 5 bases, and 13 bases separated the two germline ends. The germline gives CDR1 SGHAT, CDR2 FQNNGV. There are 15 residues in the CDR3. The sequence was collected from a man aged 25 to 40 who had recovered from COVID-19. This chain uses TRBV11-2 with TRBJ2-5; D is perhaps TRBD1 (6 bases). The specimen was PBMCs or T cells enriched from blood (not recorded which). CDR3 sequence (DNA): TGTGCCAGCAGCTTAGAACCCCAGGGGTGGGAGACCCAGTACTTC. Translation gives CASSLEPQGWETQYF.